Given below is one TCR beta chain in context. The antigen remains undetermined. The CDR3 has 16 residues. After removal of 1 base from V and 7 bases from J, the junction contained 5 bases not matched to a gene. Germline values: CDR1 MGHRA, CDR2 YSYEKL. TCR alpha and TCR beta cDNA libraries with sample barcodes and UMIs came from 5'RACE using constant-segment primers. One entry per CDR3 protein, called by TCRdb with MiXCR from the 5' RACE reads. This table holds roughly 240,000 distinct CDR3 sequences, just over 15% found once. These data belong to a study of T-cell memory formation after mild COVID-19. Findings and caveats of the study: The second-wave clones peaking on day 37 were not confirmed as SARS-CoV-2-specific. Researchers report contracting CD4+ clones mostly in CM and EM, with CD8+ clones in EMRA.

The rearrangement links TRBV4-1 to TRBJ1-6, with TRBD1 matching 9 bases. Material: PBMCs or a T cell subset sorted from them (not recorded which). The clonotype comes from an adult woman who had mild COVID-19 (a few samples of this study predate the infection). Cell type and time point are not known. The CDR3 sequence: CASSQGQDRGNSPLHF. For the CDR3, the DNA is TGCGCCAGCAGCCAAGGACAGGACAGGGGAAATTCACCCCTCCACTTT.